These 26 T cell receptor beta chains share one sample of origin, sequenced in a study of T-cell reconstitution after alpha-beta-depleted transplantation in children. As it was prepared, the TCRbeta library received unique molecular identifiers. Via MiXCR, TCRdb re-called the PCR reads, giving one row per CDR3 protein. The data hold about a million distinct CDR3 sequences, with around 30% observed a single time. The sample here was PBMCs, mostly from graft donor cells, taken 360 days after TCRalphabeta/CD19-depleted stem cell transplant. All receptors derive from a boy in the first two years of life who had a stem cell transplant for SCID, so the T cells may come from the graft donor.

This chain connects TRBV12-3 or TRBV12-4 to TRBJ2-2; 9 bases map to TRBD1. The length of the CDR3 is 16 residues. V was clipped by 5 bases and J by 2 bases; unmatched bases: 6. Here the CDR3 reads CASSPEQGANTGELFF. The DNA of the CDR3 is TGTGCCAGCAGTCCCGAACAGGGGGCCAACACCGGGGAGCTGTTTTTT.

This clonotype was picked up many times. CDR3 amino acids: CASSGSKGEENTGELFF. The CDR3 DNA sequence: TGTGCCAGCAGCGGTTCAAAAGGGGAGGAGAACACCGGGGAGCTGTTTTTT. The chain has TRBV21-1 and TRBJ2-2; TRBD2, the table's D call, was not compared with the DNA. TRBV21-1 is noted as a pseudogene. This CDR3 is built from 17 residues.

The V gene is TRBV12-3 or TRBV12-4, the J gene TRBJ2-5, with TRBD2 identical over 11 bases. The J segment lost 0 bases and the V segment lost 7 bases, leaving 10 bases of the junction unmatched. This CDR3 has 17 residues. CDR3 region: CASNPGLAALYQETQYF. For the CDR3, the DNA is TGTGCCAGCAATCCGGGACTAGCGGCCCTCTACCAAGAGACCCAGTACTTC.

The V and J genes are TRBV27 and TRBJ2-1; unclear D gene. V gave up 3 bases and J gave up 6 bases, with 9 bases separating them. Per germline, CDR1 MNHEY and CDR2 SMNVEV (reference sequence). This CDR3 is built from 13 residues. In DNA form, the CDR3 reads TGTGCCAGCAGTTTGTCCAGCGCCAATGAGCAGTTCTTC. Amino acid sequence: CASSLSSANEQFF.

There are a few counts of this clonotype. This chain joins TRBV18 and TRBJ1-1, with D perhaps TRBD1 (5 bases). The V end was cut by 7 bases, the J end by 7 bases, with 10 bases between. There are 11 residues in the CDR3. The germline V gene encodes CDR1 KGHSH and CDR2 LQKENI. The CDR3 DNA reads TGTGCCAGCTGGGACGGTTTTGAAGCTTTCTTT. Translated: CASWDGFEAFF.

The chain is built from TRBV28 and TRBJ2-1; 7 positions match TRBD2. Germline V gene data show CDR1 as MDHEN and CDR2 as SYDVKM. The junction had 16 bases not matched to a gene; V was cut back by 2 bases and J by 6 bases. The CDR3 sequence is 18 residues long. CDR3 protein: CASSLKIGLAVRGNEQFF. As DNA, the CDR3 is TGTGCCAGCAGTTTAAAGATCGGCCTAGCGGTTCGGGGCAATGAGCAGTTCTTC.

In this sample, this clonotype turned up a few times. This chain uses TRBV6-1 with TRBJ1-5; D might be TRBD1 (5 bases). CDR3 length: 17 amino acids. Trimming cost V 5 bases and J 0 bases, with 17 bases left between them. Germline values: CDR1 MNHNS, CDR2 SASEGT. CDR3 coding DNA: TGTGCCAGCAGTCCCGGGACGGTGATTTATAGCAATCAGCCCCAGCATTTT. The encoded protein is CASSPGTVIYSNQPQHF.

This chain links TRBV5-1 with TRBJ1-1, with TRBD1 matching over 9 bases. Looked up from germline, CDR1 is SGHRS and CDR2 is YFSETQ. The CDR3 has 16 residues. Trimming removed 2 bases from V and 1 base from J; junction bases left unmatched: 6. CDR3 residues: CASSLGTGKGNTEAFF. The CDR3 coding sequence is TGCGCCAGCAGCTTAGGGACAGGGAAGGGGAACACTGAAGCTTTCTTT. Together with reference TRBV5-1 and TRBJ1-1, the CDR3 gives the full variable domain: KAGVTQTPRYLIKTRGQQVTLSCSPISGHRSVSWYQQTPGQGLQFLFEYFSETQRNKGNFPGRFSGRQFSNSRSEMNVSTLELGDSALYLCASSLGTGKGNTEAFFGQGTRLTVV.

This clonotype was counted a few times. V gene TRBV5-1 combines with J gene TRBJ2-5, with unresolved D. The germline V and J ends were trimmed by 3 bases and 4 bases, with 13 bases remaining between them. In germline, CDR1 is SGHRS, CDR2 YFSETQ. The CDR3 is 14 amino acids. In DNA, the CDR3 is TGCGCCAGCAGCTCCCAGGCCACCTCAGAGACCCAGTACTTC. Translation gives CASSSQATSETQYF.

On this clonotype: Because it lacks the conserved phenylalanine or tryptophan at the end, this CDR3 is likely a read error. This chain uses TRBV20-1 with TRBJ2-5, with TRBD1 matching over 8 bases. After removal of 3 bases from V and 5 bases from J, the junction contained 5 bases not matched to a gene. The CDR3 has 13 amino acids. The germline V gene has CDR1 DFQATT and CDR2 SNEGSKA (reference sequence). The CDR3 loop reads CSARAGGLETQYS. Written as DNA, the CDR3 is TGCAGTGCTAGGGCAGGGGGCTTGGAGACCCAGTACTCC.

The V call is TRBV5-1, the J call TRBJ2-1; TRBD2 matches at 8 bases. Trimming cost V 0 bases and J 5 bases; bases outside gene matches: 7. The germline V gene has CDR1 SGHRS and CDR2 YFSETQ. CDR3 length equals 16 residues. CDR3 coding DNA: TGCGCCAGCAGCTTGGCTGGCGGGGGGTCCCACAATGAGCAGTTCTTC. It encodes CASSLAGGGSHNEQFF.

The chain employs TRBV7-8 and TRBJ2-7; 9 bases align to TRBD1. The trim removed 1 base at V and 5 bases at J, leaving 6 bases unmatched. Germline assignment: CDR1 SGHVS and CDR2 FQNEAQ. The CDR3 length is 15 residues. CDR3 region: CASSLGAGTGNEQYF. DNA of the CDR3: TGTGCCAGCAGCTTAGGGGCCGGGACAGGGAACGAGCAGTACTTC.

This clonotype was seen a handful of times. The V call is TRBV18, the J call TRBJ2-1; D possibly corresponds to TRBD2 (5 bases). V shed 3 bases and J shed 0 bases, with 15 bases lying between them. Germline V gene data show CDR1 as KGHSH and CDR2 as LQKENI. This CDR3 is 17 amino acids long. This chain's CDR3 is CASSPGTSSVSYNEQFF. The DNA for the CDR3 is TGTGCCAGCTCACCGGGCACTAGTTCGGTCTCCTACAATGAGCAGTTCTTC.

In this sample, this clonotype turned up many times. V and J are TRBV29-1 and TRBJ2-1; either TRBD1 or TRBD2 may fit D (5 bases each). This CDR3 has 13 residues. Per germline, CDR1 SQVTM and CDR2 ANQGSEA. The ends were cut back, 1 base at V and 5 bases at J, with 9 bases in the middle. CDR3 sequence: CSVEGGTHNEQFF. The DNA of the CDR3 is TGCAGCGTTGAAGGGGGGACCCACAATGAGCAGTTCTTC.

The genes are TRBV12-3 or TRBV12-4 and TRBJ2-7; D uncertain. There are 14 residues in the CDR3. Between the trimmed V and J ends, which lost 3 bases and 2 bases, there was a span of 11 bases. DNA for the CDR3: TGTGCCAGCAGTTTCACGGGCCGCCCCTACGAGCAGTACTTC. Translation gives CASSFTGRPYEQYF.

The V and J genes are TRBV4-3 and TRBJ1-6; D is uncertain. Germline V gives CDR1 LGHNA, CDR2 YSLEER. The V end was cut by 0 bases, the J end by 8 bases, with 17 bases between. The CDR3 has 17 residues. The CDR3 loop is CASSQDSRGPGYSPLHF. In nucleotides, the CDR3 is TGCGCCAGCAGCCAAGATAGCCGCGGACCGGGATATTCACCCCTCCACTTT.

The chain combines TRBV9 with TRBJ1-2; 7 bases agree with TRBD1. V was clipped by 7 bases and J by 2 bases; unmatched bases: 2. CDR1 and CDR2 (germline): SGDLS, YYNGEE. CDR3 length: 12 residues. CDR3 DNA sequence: TGTGCCAGCTCGGGACAGAACTATGGCTACACCTTC. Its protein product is CASSGQNYGYTF.

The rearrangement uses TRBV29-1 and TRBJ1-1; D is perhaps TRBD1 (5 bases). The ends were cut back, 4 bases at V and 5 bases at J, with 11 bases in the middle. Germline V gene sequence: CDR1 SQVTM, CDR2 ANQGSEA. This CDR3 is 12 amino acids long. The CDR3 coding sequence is TGCAGCGTTGCGGAGGGGTGGACTGAAGCTTTCTTT. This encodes CSVAEGWTEAFF.

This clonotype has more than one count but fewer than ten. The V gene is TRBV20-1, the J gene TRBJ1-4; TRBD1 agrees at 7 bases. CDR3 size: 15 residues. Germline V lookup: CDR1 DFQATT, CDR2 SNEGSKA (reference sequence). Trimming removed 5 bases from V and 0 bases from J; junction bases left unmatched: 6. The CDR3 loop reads CSAPRDSSTNEKLFF. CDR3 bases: TGCAGTGCTCCAAGGGACAGTTCAACTAATGAAAAACTGTTTTTT.

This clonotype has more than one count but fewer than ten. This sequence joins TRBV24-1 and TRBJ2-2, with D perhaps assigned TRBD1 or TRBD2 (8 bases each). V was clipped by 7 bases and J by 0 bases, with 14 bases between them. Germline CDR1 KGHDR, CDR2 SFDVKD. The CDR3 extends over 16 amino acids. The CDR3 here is CATRAGGQANTGELFF. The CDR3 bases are TGTGCCACCAGGGCGGGGGGACAGGCGAACACCGGGGAGCTGTTTTTT.

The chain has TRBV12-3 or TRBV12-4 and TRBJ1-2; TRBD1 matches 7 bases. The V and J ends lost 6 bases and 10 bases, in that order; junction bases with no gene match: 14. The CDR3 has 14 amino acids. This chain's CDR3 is CASSPRDSPGTYTF. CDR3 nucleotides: TGTGCCAGCAGCCCGCGGGACAGCCCGGGGACCTACACCTTC.

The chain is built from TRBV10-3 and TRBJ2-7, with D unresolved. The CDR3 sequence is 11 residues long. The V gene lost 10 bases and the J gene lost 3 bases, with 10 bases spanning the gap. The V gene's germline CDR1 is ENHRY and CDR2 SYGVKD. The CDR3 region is CATLTDYEQYF. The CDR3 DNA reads TGTGCCACCCTGACGGACTACGAGCAGTACTTC.

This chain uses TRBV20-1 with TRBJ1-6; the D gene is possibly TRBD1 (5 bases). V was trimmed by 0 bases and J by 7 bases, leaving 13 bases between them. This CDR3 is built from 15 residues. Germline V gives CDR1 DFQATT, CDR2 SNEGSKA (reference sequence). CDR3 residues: CSARDWEQENSPLHF. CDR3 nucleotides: TGCAGTGCTAGAGATTGGGAACAGGAAAATTCACCCCTCCACTTT.

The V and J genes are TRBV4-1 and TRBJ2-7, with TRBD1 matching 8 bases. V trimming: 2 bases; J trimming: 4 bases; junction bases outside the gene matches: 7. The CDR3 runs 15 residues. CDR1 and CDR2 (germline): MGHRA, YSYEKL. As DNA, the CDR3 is TGCGCCAGCAGCCAAAGTACGAGACAGGGGTACGAGCAGTACTTC. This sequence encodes CASSQSTRQGYEQYF.

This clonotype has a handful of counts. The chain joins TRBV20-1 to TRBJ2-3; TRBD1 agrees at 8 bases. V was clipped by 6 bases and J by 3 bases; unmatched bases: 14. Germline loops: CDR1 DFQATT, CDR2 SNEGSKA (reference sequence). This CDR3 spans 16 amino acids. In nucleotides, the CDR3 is TGCAGTGCAAGAACCTCAGGGGGCGGAGGGACAGATACGCAGTATTTT. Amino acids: CSARTSGGGGTDTQYF.

In DNA form, the CDR3 reads TGTGCCAGCAGGGTCAGAAGCGGGGGGTACGAGCAGTACTTC. Protein: CASRVRSGGYEQYF. This chain connects TRBV2 to TRBJ2-7; TRBD2 agrees at 9 bases. The CDR3 is 14 amino acids. Unmatched junction bases numbered 7, after V lost 6 bases and J lost 4 bases. CDR1 SNHLY and CDR2 FYNNEI come from the germline V gene.